These T cell receptor beta chains were read from a single sample in a study of T cell responses to AZD1222 COVID-19 vaccine. TCRdb's copy holds only in-frame clones and misses some; the assay was immunoSEQ multiplex PCR. The data contain approximately 150,000 clones, about 90% of them seen just once; the ten biggest clones take up 5% to 6.5%. The starting material was peripheral blood, obtained 28 days after the second AZD1222 dose. These receptors all come from an adult who received the AZD1222 COVID-19 vaccine. The CDR3 runs from the conserved cysteine through the conserved F or W. D genes are given only for firm matches. Clone sizes are given selectively: once, few, many, or a class where the clone is expanded.

d_call: TRBD1; v_call: TRBV27; cdr3_length: 13; j_call: TRBJ1-5; clone_size: -; cdr3_aa: CASSWDRNQPQHF; cdr3_nt: TGTGCCAGCAGTTGGGACAGAAACCAGCCCCAGCATTTT
d_call: TRBD1; v_call: TRBV18; cdr3_length: 15; j_call: TRBJ1-2; clone_size: -; cdr3_aa: CASSPAGTGTYGYTF; cdr3_nt: TGTGCCAGCTCACCAGCCGGGACAGGTACTTATGGCTACACCTTC
d_call: -; v_call: TRBV2; cdr3_length: 12; j_call: TRBJ2-7; clone_size: -; cdr3_aa: CASEPNHYEQYF; cdr3_nt: TGTGCCAGCGAGCCCAACCACTACGAGCAGTACTTC
d_call: -; v_call: TRBV14; cdr3_length: 17; j_call: TRBJ1-6; clone_size: once; cdr3_aa: CASSQMINSLVPSPLHF; cdr3_nt: TGTGCCAGCAGCCAAATGATAAACAGCCTAGTTCCATCACCCCTCCACTTT
d_call: TRBD2; v_call: TRBV19; cdr3_length: 17; j_call: TRBJ2-1; clone_size: -; cdr3_aa: CASSSSGTSGRYSEQFF; cdr3_nt: TGTGCCAGTAGTTCCTCCGGGACTAGCGGGAGGTATAGTGAGCAGTTCTTC
d_call: -; v_call: TRBV3-1/TRBV3-2; cdr3_length: 18; j_call: TRBJ2-6; clone_size: -; cdr3_aa: CASSQYPGLMGGANVLTF; cdr3_nt: TGTGCCAGCAGCCAGTATCCGGGGTTGATGGGGGGGGCCAACGTCCTGACTTTC
d_call: -; v_call: TRBV28; cdr3_length: 14; j_call: TRBJ2-2; clone_size: -; cdr3_aa: CASSPRTIRGELFF; cdr3_nt: TGTGCCAGCAGTCCACGGACTATTAGGGGGGAGCTGTTTTTT
d_call: -; v_call: TRBV6-4; cdr3_length: 14; j_call: TRBJ2-6; clone_size: -; cdr3_aa: CASSQGSGANVLTF; cdr3_nt: TGTGCCAGCAGTCAGGGTTCTGGGGCCAACGTCCTGACTTTC
d_call: -; v_call: TRBV5-4; cdr3_length: 15; j_call: TRBJ1-3; clone_size: -; cdr3_aa: CASSLGQTSGNTIYF; cdr3_nt: TGTGCCAGCAGCTTGGGGCAGACCTCTGGAAACACCATATATTTT
d_call: -; v_call: TRBV29-1; cdr3_length: 12; j_call: TRBJ2-7; clone_size: -; cdr3_aa: CSVQFGLNEQYF; cdr3_nt: TGCAGCGTCCAATTTGGACTTAACGAGCAGTACTTC